These 24 T cell receptor beta chains originate from one sample sequenced in a study of blood T cell repertoires in COVID-19. The repertoire was sequenced with immunoSEQ multiplex PCR; TCRdb's copy has only in-frame clones and lacks some. This table has 110,000 to 150,000 clones, 85% appearing once. The sample consisted of peripheral blood. All receptors come from a man between 50 and 59 years old with acute or convalescent COVID-19.

This rearrangement joins TRBV3-1 (or the pseudogene TRBV3-2) to TRBJ1-4; D is possibly TRBD1 (5 bases). The CDR3 extends over 13 amino acids. Trimming took 6 bases from V and 6 from J, leaving 11 bases between them. Germline assignment: CDR1 LGHDT and CDR2 YNNKEL (reference sequence). CDR3 sequence (DNA): TGTGCCAGCAGGCCCGGGGGTTATGAAAAACTGTTTTTT. This translates into CASRPGGYEKLFF.

The rearrangement links TRBV6-1 to TRBJ2-4; D perhaps matches TRBD1 (6 bases). The germline V and J ends were trimmed by 2 bases and 3 bases, with 14 bases remaining between them. This CDR3 has 16 amino acids. Germline V lookup: CDR1 MNHNS, CDR2 SASEGT. CDR3: CASSESWQGSKNIQYF. The DNA of the CDR3 is TGTGCCAGCAGTGAATCGTGGCAGGGGAGCAAAAACATTCAGTACTTC.

The J gene is TRBJ1-2, the V gene TRBV28, with TRBD1 as a possible D gene (6 bases). The V gene lost 1 base and the J gene lost 6 bases, with 21 bases spanning the gap. CDR1 is MDHEN and CDR2 is SYDVKM in the germline V gene. This CDR3 region has 17 residues. The CDR3 DNA reads TGTGCCAGCAGTTTATACATCGGGACACCCGATCCGAATGGCTACACCTTC. It specifies CASSLYIGTPDPNGYTF.

The rearrangement joins TRBV20-1 to TRBJ2-7, with 7 bases matching TRBD1. This CDR3 spans 11 amino acids. V lost 5 bases, J lost 6 bases, and 4 bases stayed unmatched. Germline CDR1 DFQATT, CDR2 SNEGSKA (reference sequence). The CDR3: CSAEGQREQYF. CDR3 in DNA: TGCAGTGCTGAGGGACAGCGCGAGCAGTACTTC.

The chain couples TRBV5-1 to TRBJ1-5; maybe TRBD1 (5 bases). CDR3 length: 15 residues. V shed 4 bases and J shed 7 bases, with 18 bases lying between them. The V gene's germline CDR1 is SGHRS and CDR2 YFSETQ. The CDR3 DNA sequence: TGCGCCAGCAGCCCGGGAGGGGATCAATACCAGCCCCAGCATTTT. This gives the protein CASSPGGDQYQPQHF.

The chain recombines TRBV30 with TRBJ1-5; tentative D call: TRBD1 (5 bases). CDR3 length equals 14 residues. V was pared by 4 bases and J by 9 bases, with 19 bases between. CDR1 is GTSNPN, CDR2 SVGIG, per germline (reference sequence). CDR3 loop: CAWTLGGFQGPQHF. CDR3 coding DNA: TGTGCCTGGACCCTTGGGGGGTTCCAGGGGCCCCAGCATTTT.

In regard to this clone: A read error may account for a junction end that differs from germline. V is TRBV30 and J is TRBJ1-1; D is ambiguous. Germline lookup yields CDR1 GTSNPN and CDR2 SVGIG (reference sequence). CDR3 length equals 11 residues. The CDR3 spells CASLKTRVSHF. CDR3 in DNA: TGTGCCTCCCTTAAAACGCGTGTTTCCCACTTT.

The gene calls are TRBV19 and TRBJ2-2; TRBD1 matches at 7 bases. The V gene end was trimmed by 5 bases and the J gene end by 7 bases; junction bases not matched to a gene: 4. The CDR3 runs 13 residues. Germline V gene data show CDR1 as LNHDA and CDR2 as SQIVND (reference sequence). Written as DNA, the CDR3 is TGTGCCAGTAGTGACAGGGTTGTCGGGGAGCTGTTTTTT. Its translation: CASSDRVVGELFF.

The V and J genes are TRBV11-2 and TRBJ2-1, with D tentatively TRBD2 (5 bases). There are 13 residues in the CDR3. Trimming cost V 1 base and J 8 bases, with 9 bases left between them. Germline V lookup: CDR1 SGHAT, CDR2 FQNNGV. This CDR3 is CASSLGRADEQFF. The CDR3 DNA follows: TGTGCCAGCAGCTTAGGTCGAGCGGATGAGCAGTTCTTC.

The chain carries TRBV13 and TRBJ2-5, with TRBD1 as a possible D gene (6 bases). CDR1 and CDR2 (germline): PRHDT, FYEKMQ (reference sequence). The CDR3 has 15 residues. The V end was cut by 3 bases, the J end by 2 bases, with 13 bases between. The chain's CDR3 is CASSFGDKPQETQYF. CDR3 in DNA: TGTGCCAGCAGCTTTGGGGACAAGCCTCAAGAGACCCAGTACTTC.

This chain joins TRBV3-1 (or the pseudogene TRBV3-2) and TRBJ1-6; TRBD1 matches at 7 bases. Losses at the gene ends were 4 bases for V and 7 bases for J; bases not matched to a gene: 7. This CDR3 is built from 15 residues. Per the germline V gene, CDR1 is LGHDT and CDR2 is YNNKEL (reference sequence). The CDR3 sequence: CASSLTGQSNSPLHF. The DNA of the CDR3 is TGTGCCAGCAGCCTAACGGGACAGTCAAATTCACCCCTCCACTTT.

This clone turned up a few times. This chain connects TRBV29-1 to TRBJ2-7; D is unresolved. The CDR3 length is 13 residues. V was pared by 5 bases and J by 3 bases, with 14 bases between. CDR1 and CDR2 from the germline V gene are SQVTM and ANQGSEA. The CDR3 DNA reads TGCAGCGTTTCTAAAGAGATCTTCTACGAGCAGTACTTC. Protein: CSVSKEIFYEQYF.

The chain uses TRBV27 and TRBJ1-6, with 8 bases that match TRBD1. Germline V gene lookup returns CDR1 MNHEY and CDR2 SMNVEV (reference sequence). V dropped 3 bases and J dropped 0; count of bases not matched to a gene: 4. The CDR3 is made up of 17 amino acids. The CDR3 protein is CASSFRDRSSYNSPLHF. In DNA form, the CDR3 reads TGTGCCAGCAGTTTTAGGGACAGGAGCTCCTATAATTCACCCCTCCACTTT.

V gene TRBV10-3 combines with J gene TRBJ1-6; the match to TRBD1 covers 7 bases. The CDR3 is 15 residues long. The V gene's germline CDR1 is ENHRY and CDR2 SYGVKD. With 3 bases clipped from V and 7 bases from J, the junction kept 6 bases outside the gene matches. CDR3 DNA: TGTGCCATCAGTGAAAGAGGACAGGACAATTCACCCCTCCACTTT. Amino acids: CAISERGQDNSPLHF.

J is TRBJ1-5 and V is TRBV21-1; the table's D gene call, TRBD1, was not cross checked with the DNA. TRBV21-1 is a pseudogene locus. The CDR3 runs 17 residues. CDR3 in amino acids: CASNLQGQGSSNQPQHF. CDR3 coding DNA: TGTGCCAGCAACCTACAAGGACAGGGATCTAGCAATCAGCCCCAGCATTTT.

The chain couples TRBV3-1 (or the pseudogene TRBV3-2) to TRBJ2-5, with 12 positions matching TRBD2. This CDR3 region has 16 residues. Germline V gene lookup returns CDR1 LGHDT and CDR2 YNNKEL (reference sequence). V trimming: 5 bases; J trimming: 4 bases; junction bases outside the gene matches: 8. The CDR3 DNA reads as TGTGCCAGCAGCAAAAACCTAGCGGGGGGGCGAGAGACCCAGTACTTC. It encodes CASSKNLAGGRETQYF.

Concerning this clone: A junction end diverges from the germline sequence, so it may reflect a read error. The chain combines TRBV7-9 with TRBJ2-1; 13 bases map to TRBD2. The germline gives CDR1 SEHNR, CDR2 FQNEAQ (reference sequence). CDR3 length: 13 residues. CDR3 nucleotide sequence: TGTGCCAGCAGCCAAGGACTAGCGGGAGTCGTTATCTTC. Translation: CASSQGLAGVVIF.

This clone has only one observation. The rearrangement links TRBV4-2 to TRBJ1-1; TRBD1 matches 8 bases. This CDR3 is 16 amino acids long. Germline V gene data show CDR1 as LGHNA and CDR2 as YNFKEQ. V was pared by 1 base and J by 0 bases, with 4 bases of the junction left unmatched. CDR3 sequence (DNA): TGTGCCAGCAGCCAAGTTCCGGACAGGGTGAACACTGAAGCTTTCTTT. Amino acid sequence: CASSQVPDRVNTEAFF.

The J gene is TRBJ2-7, the V gene TRBV18; D uncertain. V lost 3 bases and J 5 bases, leaving 14 bases between the germline ends. CDR3 length: 14 amino acids. CDR1 KGHSH and CDR2 LQKENI come from the germline V gene. This chain's CDR3 is CASSPTRTVDEQYF. In DNA, the CDR3 is TGTGCCAGCTCACCCACCCGAACAGTGGACGAGCAGTACTTC.

The chain employs TRBV13 and TRBJ1-3; the D gene is possibly TRBD1 (5 bases). The length of the CDR3 is 16 residues. Trimming removed 3 bases from V and 0 bases from J, with 12 bases in between. Germline CDR1 PRHDT, CDR2 FYEKMQ (reference sequence). In DNA, the CDR3 is TGTGCCAGCAGCTTTAGGACACGGCGCTCTGGAAACACCATATATTTT. Its translation is CASSFRTRRSGNTIYF.

This clone was picked up one time. Other DNA sequences from this sample encode an identical CDR3 as well. The chain has TRBV7-9 and TRBJ2-7; possibly TRBD1 for D (5 bases). Germline V gene lookup returns CDR1 SEHNR and CDR2 FQNEAQ (reference sequence). The CDR3 runs to 12 residues. Trimming took off 3 bases at V and 3 bases at J, with 6 bases between the two ends. The CDR3 nucleotides are TGTGCCAGCAGCTTTGACAGCTACGAGCAGTACTTC. This gives the protein CASSFDSYEQYF. The whole variable domain, filled in from reference TRBV7-9 and TRBJ2-7, reads DTGVSQNPRHKITKRGQNVTFRCDPISEHNRLYWYRQTLGQGPEFLTYFQNEAQLEKSRLLSDRFSAERPKGSFSTLEIQRTEQGDSAMYLCASSFDSYEQYFGPGTRLTVT.

The V gene is TRBV4-1, the J gene TRBJ1-2; 7 bases line up with TRBD1. Germline CDR1 MGHRA, CDR2 YSYEKL. The CDR3 has 15 amino acids. Losses at the gene ends were 1 base for V and 2 bases for J; bases not matched to a gene: 4. The CDR3 coding sequence is TGCGCCAGCAGCCAAGTCGCGGGACAGAACTATGGCTACACCTTC. Translated, it gives CASSQVAGQNYGYTF.

The chain recombines TRBV6-5 with TRBJ1-2, with D possibly TRBD1 on 6 matching bases. V lost 7 bases to trimming and J lost 4 bases, with 19 bases between them. This CDR3 comprises 15 residues. Germline assignment: CDR1 MNHEY and CDR2 SVGAGI. DNA for the CDR3: TGTGCCAGCAAGGGGTGGCCACAGGGTAGCTATGGCTACACCTTC. This translates into CASKGWPQGSYGYTF.

V usage is TRBV5-4 and J usage is TRBJ2-5; weak D call: TRBD1 (5 bases). The CDR3 covers 15 residues. Germline-derived CDR1 and CDR2 are SGHNT and YYREEE (reference sequence). V dropped 4 bases and J dropped 5 bases, with 18 bases sitting between them. CDR3 in amino acids: CASSKVGPGSETQYF. For the CDR3, the DNA is TGTGCCAGCAGCAAGGTGGGGCCAGGATCGGAGACCCAGTACTTC.